This T cell receptor (beta chain) comes out of a study of graft-versus-host responses after intestinal transplantation. Study information: For approximately three years after anti-thymocyte globulin induction, all recipients took tacrolimus and steroids. General observations from the study: High graft-versus-host to host-versus-graft clonal ratios were found in allografts of patients who had graft-donor T cell macrochimerism. Peak GvH clone levels in circulation were associated with early post-transplant HvG declines. Detected in recipient marrow were GvH clones, some of which were first observed in ileum or blood.

Measured with immunoSEQ multiplex PCR; TCRdb has only the in-frame clones, and not every one. The sample gives tens of thousands of clones, 85% to 95% of which show up once; around 1.1% is in the top ten. The CDR3 is 20 amino acids. Germline loops: CDR1 SGHNT, CDR2 YENEEA. Trimming removed 7 bases from V and 3 bases from J; junction bases left unmatched: 21. Details on this clone: Its antigen is unknown.

V usage is TRBV11-3 and J usage is TRBJ2-5; 12 bases align to TRBD1. This TCR derives from a human donor who was the organ donor for an intestinal transplant. Sequencing used unstimulated CD8+ T cells sorted from spleen or lymph node cells, obtained before transplant. Written as DNA, the CDR3 is TGTGCCAGCATCACGTCGGGGACAGGGGGCGGAGGGGGCGGCGAAGAGACCCAGTACTTC. It encodes CASITSGTGGGGGGEETQYF.